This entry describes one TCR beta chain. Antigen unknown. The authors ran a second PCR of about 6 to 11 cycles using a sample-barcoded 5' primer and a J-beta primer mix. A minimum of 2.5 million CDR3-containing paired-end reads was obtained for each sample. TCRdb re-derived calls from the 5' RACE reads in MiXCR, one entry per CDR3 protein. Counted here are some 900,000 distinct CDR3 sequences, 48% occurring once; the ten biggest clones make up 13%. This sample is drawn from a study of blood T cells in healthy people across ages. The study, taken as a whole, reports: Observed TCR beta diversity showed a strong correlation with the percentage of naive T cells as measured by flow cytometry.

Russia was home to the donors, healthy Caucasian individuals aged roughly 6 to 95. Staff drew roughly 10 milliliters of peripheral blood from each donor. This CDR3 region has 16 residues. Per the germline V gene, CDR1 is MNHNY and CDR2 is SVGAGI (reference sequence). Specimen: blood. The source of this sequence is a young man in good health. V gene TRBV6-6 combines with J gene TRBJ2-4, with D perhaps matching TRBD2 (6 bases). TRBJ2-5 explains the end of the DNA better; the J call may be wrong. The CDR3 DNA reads TGTGCCAGCAGTTACTCCTCAGGAGGGGTCCAAGAGACCCAGTACTTC. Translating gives CASSYSSGGVQETQYF.